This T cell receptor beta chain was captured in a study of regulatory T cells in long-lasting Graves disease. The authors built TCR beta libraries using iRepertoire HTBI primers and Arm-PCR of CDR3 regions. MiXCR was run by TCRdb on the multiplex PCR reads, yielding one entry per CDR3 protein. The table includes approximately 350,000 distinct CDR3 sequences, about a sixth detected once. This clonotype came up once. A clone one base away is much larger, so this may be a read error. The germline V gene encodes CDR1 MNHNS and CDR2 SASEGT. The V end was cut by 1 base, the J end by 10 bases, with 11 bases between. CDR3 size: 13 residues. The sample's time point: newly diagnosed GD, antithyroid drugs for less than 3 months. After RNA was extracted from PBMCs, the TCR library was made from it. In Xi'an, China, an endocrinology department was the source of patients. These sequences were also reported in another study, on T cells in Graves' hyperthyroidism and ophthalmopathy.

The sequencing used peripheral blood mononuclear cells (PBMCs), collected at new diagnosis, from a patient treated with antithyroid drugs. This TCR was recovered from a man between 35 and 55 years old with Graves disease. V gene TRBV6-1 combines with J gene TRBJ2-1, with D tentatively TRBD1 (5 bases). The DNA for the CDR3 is TGTGCCAGCAGTGAAGTCACAGGCTACGAGCAGTTCTTC. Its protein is CASSEVTGYEQFF.